The present T cell receptor (beta chain) was sequenced within a study of Tregs in tolerant kidney transplant recipients. Notes on the study in general: No direct test of biological reproducibility was done here. The most relevant donor-specific Treg TCRbeta repertoire apparently came from expansion with activated donor B cells.

An overnight rest at 37°C with approximately 180 IU/ml IL-2 preceded regulatory T cell sorting from thawed PBMCs. Measured with immunoSEQ multiplex PCR; TCRdb has only the in-frame clones, and not every one. The sample yields just under 65,000 clones, approximately 98% seen once. The CDR3 contains 15 residues. Germline V lookup: CDR1 SGHTA, CDR2 FQGNSA. Trimming removed 1 base from V and 2 bases from J; junction bases left unmatched: 4. Comment on this clone: Its antigen is not identified.

The sequenced sample was Tregs from blood, obtained before the transplant. The origin of this receptor is a human donor who received a combined kidney and bone marrow transplant. This chain joins TRBV7-2 and TRBJ2-7; 8 nucleotides line up with TRBD2. CDR3 sequence (DNA): TGTGCCAGCAGCTTAGTCCCGGGACTAGCCTACGAGCAGTACTTC. Translated: CASSLVPGLAYEQYF.